Listed here are 10 T cell receptor beta chains from one sample, sequenced in a study of OX40 agonist ivuxolimab in advanced cancers. Measured with immunoSEQ multiplex PCR; TCRdb has only the in-frame clones, and not every one. The repertoire includes over 70,000 clones, more than 75% of them detected once, and 0.3% to 0.4% sits in the top ten. The sequencing used CD4+ or CD8+ T cells sorted from blood, collected in a trial of the OX40 agonist ivuxolimab. The receptors derive from an adult with an advanced solid tumor such as melanoma, head and neck, liver or kidney cancer.

V and J are TRBV7-6 and TRBJ2-2; weak D call: TRBD1 (5 bases). The CDR3 spans 13 residues. Per the germline V gene, CDR1 is SGHVS and CDR2 is FNYEAQ. Trimming took off 1 base at V and 7 bases at J, with 7 bases between the two ends. This chain's CDR3 is CASSLGTSGELFF. The CDR3 DNA reads as TGTGCCAGCAGCTTAGGGACAAGCGGGGAGCTGTTTTTT. Full variable domain (outside the CDR3, taken from reference TRBV7-6 and TRBJ2-2): GAGVSQSPRYKVTKRGQDVALRCDPISGHVSLYWYRQALGQGPEFLTYFNYEAQQDKSGLPNDRFSAERPEGSISTLTIQRTEQRDSAMYRCASSLGTSGELFFGEGSRLTVL.

The chain employs TRBV28 and TRBJ2-3; TRBD2 matches 14 bases. The germline V gene encodes CDR1 MDHEN and CDR2 SYDVKM. V lost 6 bases to trimming and J lost 0 bases; unmatched junction nucleotides: 8. The CDR3 totals 18 residues. DNA of the CDR3: TGTGCCAGCAGGAGACCGGGACTAGCGGGAGTAAGCACAGATACGCAGTATTTT. Protein sequence: CASRRPGLAGVSTDTQYF. Using reference TRBV28 and TRBJ2-3 for the parts outside the CDR3, the full variable domain is DVKVTQSSRYLVKRTGEKVFLECVQDMDHENMFWYRQDPGLGLRLIYFSYDVKMKEKGDIPEGYSVSREKKERFSLILESASTNQTSMYLCASRRPGLAGVSTDTQYFGPGTRLTVL.

CDR3 in amino acids: CASRGTESGQYF. The CDR3 bases are TGTGCCAGCAGGGGGACCGAGTCGGGGCAGTACTTC. The gene calls are TRBV2 and TRBJ2-7; the D call may be TRBD1 or TRBD2 (5 bases each). Germline V CDR1 and CDR2: SNHLY, FYNNEI. V lost 6 bases, J lost 9 bases, and 15 bases lay in between. This CDR3 has 12 amino acids. The entire variable domain, with the rest obtained from reference TRBV2 and TRBJ2-7, is as follows: EPEVTQTPSHQVTQMGQEVILRCVPISNHLYFYWYRQILGQKVEFLVSFYNNEISEKSEIFDDQFSVERPDGSNFTLKIRSTKLEDSAMYFCASRGTESGQYFGPGTRLTVT.

The table lists this clone with a count of one. This chain links TRBV28 with TRBJ1-2, with 7 bases matching TRBD1. V was clipped by 5 bases and J by 4 bases; unmatched bases: 7. Germline loops: CDR1 MDHEN, CDR2 SYDVKM. This CDR3 comprises 14 residues. In nucleotides, the CDR3 is TGTGCCAGCAGTCTAGGGGCAGGGGGCTATGGCTACACCTTC. It is translated as CASSLGAGGYGYTF.

This chain connects TRBV11-2 to TRBJ1-1; D unresolved. The CDR3 has 14 residues. Trimming left V 1 base short and J 0 bases short, with 6 bases between. The germline V gene has CDR1 SGHAT and CDR2 FQNNGV. CDR3: CASSLAAMNTEAFF. In DNA, the CDR3 is TGTGCCAGCAGCTTAGCCGCAATGAACACTGAAGCTTTCTTT.

This chain connects TRBV2 to TRBJ1-5; no definite D call. Looked up from germline, CDR1 is SNHLY and CDR2 is FYNNEI. Trimming stripped 6 bases from V and 9 bases from J, with 12 bases between. The CDR3 runs to 12 residues. In DNA, the CDR3 is TGTGCCAGCAGCAAGGGCAATGGGCCCCAGCATTTT. It yields the protein CASSKGNGPQHF.

A single count supports this clone. The CDR3 is CASSIREGPGELFF. In nucleotides, the CDR3 is TGTGCCAGTAGTATCAGGGAGGGCCCCGGGGAGCTGTTTTTT. The genes are TRBV19 and TRBJ2-2, with 7 bases lining up with TRBD2. Trimming at V came to 3 bases and at J to 6 bases, leaving 4 bases not matched to a gene. This CDR3 is 14 amino acids long. The germline V gene has CDR1 LNHDA and CDR2 SQIVND (reference sequence).

V is TRBV6-1 and J is TRBJ1-5; no definite D call. Germline CDR1 is MNHNS and CDR2 is SASEGT. This CDR3 contains 12 residues. V was trimmed by 6 bases and J by 1 base, leaving 4 bases between them. The CDR3 region has the DNA TGTGCCAGCAGGGAAAGCAATCAGCCCCAGCATTTT. It encodes CASRESNQPQHF.

The CDR3 loop is CASSPLGQGTLETQYF. CDR3 DNA: TGTGCCAGCTCACCTTTAGGACAGGGGACGCTGGAGACCCAGTACTTC. The chain employs TRBV18 and TRBJ2-5, with 9 bases that match TRBD1. This CDR3 has 16 residues. The J segment lost 5 bases and the V segment lost 3 bases, leaving 10 bases of the junction unmatched. The germline V gene encodes CDR1 KGHSH and CDR2 LQKENI.

The V and J genes are TRBV10-3 and TRBJ2-3, with D tentatively TRBD2 (5 bases). The CDR3 loop spans 17 amino acids. The germline V and J ends were trimmed by 3 bases and 4 bases, with 20 bases remaining between them. The germline gives CDR1 ENHRY, CDR2 SYGVKD. CDR3 nucleotides: TGTGCCATCAGTGACCCGGAGAGGGAGATTGGACCAGATACGCAGTATTTT. Translated, it gives CAISDPEREIGPDTQYF.